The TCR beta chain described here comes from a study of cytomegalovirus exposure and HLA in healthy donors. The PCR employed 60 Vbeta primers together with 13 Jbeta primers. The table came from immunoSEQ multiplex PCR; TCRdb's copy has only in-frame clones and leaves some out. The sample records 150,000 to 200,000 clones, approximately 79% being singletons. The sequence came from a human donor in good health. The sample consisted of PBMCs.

The CDR3 loop reads CASSYSPEETQYF. The CDR3 nucleotides are TGTGCCAGCAGTTACTCCCCCGAAGAGACCCAGTACTTC. The chain recombines TRBV6-6 with TRBJ2-5; no reliable D call. The V end lost 0 bases, the J end lost 3 bases, and 5 bases lay between the germline ends. Germline lookup yields CDR1 MNHNY and CDR2 SVGAGI (reference sequence). There are 13 residues in the CDR3.